Listed below are T cell receptor beta chains from one sample, sequenced in a study of T cells in tuberculosis. Profiling relied on immunoSEQ multiplex PCR, and the TCRdb table lists in-frame clones only, not all of them. The repertoire includes tens of thousands of clones, approximately 97% of them detected once, and 6.2% sits in the top ten. Sequenced material: PBMCs. These receptors came from a donor between 10 and 29 years old with latent tuberculosis or without tuberculosis infection. The CDR3 runs from the conserved cysteine through the conserved F or W. A D gene is named only where the DNA matches it firmly. Clone size is shown for a subset of rows, as once, few, many or a class of expanded clone.

NA	TRBV2	TRBJ1-1	NA	TGTGCCAGCAGTGAAGACCGGGGACTGGGACCTATGGCTTTCTTT	CASSEDRGLGPMAFF
TRBD2	TRBV28	TRBJ2-7	NA	TGTGCCAGCAGACTATCCCCCGGACTAGCATCCGAGCAGTACTTC	CASRLSPGLASEQYF
NA	TRBV10-3	TRBJ2-3	NA	TGTGCCATCAGTGGGCCTGGACCCCAGGGGACAGATACGCAGTATTTT	CAISGPGPQGTDTQYF
NA	TRBV5-5	TRBJ2-7	NA	TGTGCCAGCAGCTTGCCCGATCTACACGAGCAGTACTTC	CASSLPDLHEQYF
NA	TRBV2	TRBJ1-5	NA	TGTGCCAGCAGTGTGTTCGGCAATCAGCCCCAGCATTTT	CASSVFGNQPQHF
NA	TRBV19	TRBJ2-2	NA	TGTGCCAGTACTTTTACCGGGGAGCTGTTTTTT	CASTFTGELFF
NA	TRBV4-1	TRBJ2-7	once	TGCGCCAGCAGCCCGGACTACCCCTACCTCGTCCACGAGCAGTACTTC	CASSPDYPYLVHEQYF
TRBD2	TRBV6-5	TRBJ2-3	NA	TGTGCCAGCAGGGGACTAGCGGACGAGGTAGATACGCAGTATTTT	CASRGLADEVDTQYF
NA	TRBV7-9	TRBJ2-7	NA	TGTGCCAGCAGCTTAGGTCCGGGGGTTGCCTACGAGCAGTACTTC	CASSLGPGVAYEQYF
NA	TRBV5-1	TRBJ1-4	NA	TGCGCCAGCAGCTTGGCCGGAGGGGTTAATGAAAAACTGTTTTTT	CASSLAGGVNEKLFF
TRBD1	TRBV4-2	TRBJ1-1	NA	TGTGCCAGCAGCCCGAGGACAGGGAACACTGAAGCTTTCTTT	CASSPRTGNTEAFF
TRBD2	TRBV10-3	TRBJ2-1	NA	TGTGCCATCAGTACCCTAGCGGGGGGGTCCGGCTCCTACAATGAGCAGTTCTTC	CAISTLAGGSGSYNEQFF
NA	TRBV6-1	TRBJ1-2	NA	TGTGCCGTCAGGAGGGGCTCAAACTATGGCTACACCTTC	CAVRRGSNYGYTF
TRBD1	TRBV27	TRBJ1-1	NA	TGTGCCAGCAGTGAGGGACAGATCGACACTGAAGCTTTCTTT	CASSEGQIDTEAFF
NA	TRBV7-9	TRBJ2-7	NA	TGTGCCAGCAGTTACTTTCCGGTCGGCGAGCAGTACTTC	CASSYFPVGEQYF
TRBD2	TRBV28	TRBJ2-7	NA	TGTGCCAGCAGCCGAGGACTAGCGATTGGCGAGCAGTACTTC	CASSRGLAIGEQYF
NA	TRBV30	TRBJ2-1	NA	TGTGCCTGGAGTGTGTCGAATGAGCAGTTCTTC	CAWSVSNEQFF
TRBD1	TRBV28	TRBJ1-1	NA	TGTGCCAGCAGCCCATCCGGGACAGGGGGCTCGGGGGCTTTCTTT	CASSPSGTGGSGAFF
TRBD1	TRBV4-1	TRBJ2-2	NA	TGCGCCAGCAGCCAAACAGGGGGCCTTACCGGGGAGCTGTTTTTT	CASSQTGGLTGELFF
TRBD1	TRBV27	TRBJ2-7	NA	TGTGCCAGCAGTCCGATACGGACAGGCGAGCAGTACTTC	CASSPIRTGEQYF
TRBD2	TRBV7-6	TRBJ2-7	NA	TGTGCCAGCAGCTTAGGCCCGGGGGGAACCTACGAGCAGTACTTC	CASSLGPGGTYEQYF
TRBD1	TRBV18	TRBJ1-4	NA	TGTGCCAGCTCACCCGGACAGGGTGGGACTAATGAAAAACTGTTTTTT	CASSPGQGGTNEKLFF
NA	TRBV10-1	TRBJ1-5	NA	TGCGCCAGCCCCCTATGCCTCTCGAGGGATCAGCCCCAGCATTTT	CASPLCLSRDQPQHF